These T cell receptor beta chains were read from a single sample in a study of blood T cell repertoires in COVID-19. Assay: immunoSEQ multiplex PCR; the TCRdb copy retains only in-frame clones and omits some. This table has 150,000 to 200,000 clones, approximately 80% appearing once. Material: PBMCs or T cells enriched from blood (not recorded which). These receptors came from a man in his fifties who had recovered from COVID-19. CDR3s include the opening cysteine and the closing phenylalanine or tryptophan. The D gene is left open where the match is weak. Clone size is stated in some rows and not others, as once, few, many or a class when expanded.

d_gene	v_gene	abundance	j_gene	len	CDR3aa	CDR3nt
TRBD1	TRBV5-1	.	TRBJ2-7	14	CASSFRTGNYEQYF	TGCGCCAGCAGCTTTAGGACAGGAAACTACGAGCAGTACTTC
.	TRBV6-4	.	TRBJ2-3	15	CASSERAGATDTQYF	TGTGCCAGCAGTGAGAGGGCGGGGGCCACAGATACGCAGTATTTT
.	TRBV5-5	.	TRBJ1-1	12	CASSLTQGSAFF	TGTGCCAGCAGCTTGACACAGGGCTCAGCTTTCTTT
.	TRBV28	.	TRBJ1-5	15	CASSPLWGGYQPQHF	TGTGCCAGCAGTCCCCTATGGGGGGGGTATCAGCCCCAGCATTTT
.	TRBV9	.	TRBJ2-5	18	CASSVVVGERAGQETQYF	TGTGCCAGCAGCGTAGTCGTTGGTGAAAGGGCAGGGCAAGAGACCCAGTACTTC
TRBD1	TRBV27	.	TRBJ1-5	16	CASSPGQGFSNQPQHF	TGTGCCAGCAGCCCCGGACAGGGTTTTAGCAATCAGCCCCAGCATTTT
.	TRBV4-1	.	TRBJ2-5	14	CASSHSPGVGTQYF	TGCGCCAGCAGCCACTCCCCCGGGGTTGGGACCCAGTACTTC
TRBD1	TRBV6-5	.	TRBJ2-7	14	CASHKGQGSLGQYF	TGTGCCAGCCATAAGGGACAGGGGAGCTTAGGGCAGTACTTC
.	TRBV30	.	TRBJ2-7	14	CAWRGAAGAGEQYF	TGTGCCTGGAGGGGCGCGGCGGGGGCTGGGGAGCAGTACTTC
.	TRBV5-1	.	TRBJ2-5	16	CASSLALGTEQETQYF	TGCGCCAGCAGCTTGGCCCTCGGTACAGAACAAGAGACCCAGTACTTC
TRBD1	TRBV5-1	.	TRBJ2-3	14	CASSDRGLTDTQYF	TGCGCCAGCAGCGACAGGGGGCTCACAGATACGCAGTATTTT
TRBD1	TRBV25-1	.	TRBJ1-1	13	CASSGQGITEAFF	TGTGCCAGCAGTGGACAGGGGATCACTGAAGCTTTCTTT
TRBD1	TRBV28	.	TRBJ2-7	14	CASSPGQALSEQYF	TGTGCCAGCAGTCCGGGACAGGCCCTAAGCGAGCAGTACTTC
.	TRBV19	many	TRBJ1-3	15	CASSIGDFSGNTIYF	TGTGCCAGTAGTATAGGGGACTTCTCTGGAAACACCATATATTTT
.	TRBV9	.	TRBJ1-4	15	CASSVTPGPVEKLFF	TGTGCCAGCAGCGTCACCCCAGGGCCTGTTGAAAAACTGTTTTTT
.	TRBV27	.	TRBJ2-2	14	CASSFPPGTGELFF	TGTGCCAGCAGTTTCCCCCCAGGCACCGGGGAGCTGTTTTTT
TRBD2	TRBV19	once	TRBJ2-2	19	CASSIDGTSGGARAGELFF	TGTGCCAGTAGTATAGATGGGACTAGCGGGGGGGCCAGGGCCGGGGAGCTGTTTTTT
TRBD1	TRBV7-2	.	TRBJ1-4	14	CASSLGTGKEKLFF	TGTGCCAGCAGCTTAGGGACAGGGAAGGAAAAACTGTTTTTT
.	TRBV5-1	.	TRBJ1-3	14	CASSVTDSGNTIYF	TGCGCCAGCAGCGTGACAGATTCTGGAAACACCATATATTTT
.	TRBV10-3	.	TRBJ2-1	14	CAILGEARGNEQFF	TGTGCCATCCTCGGTGAGGCCAGGGGCAATGAGCAGTTCTTC
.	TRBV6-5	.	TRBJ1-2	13	CASSTWTGDGYTF	TGTGCCAGCAGTACATGGACGGGGGATGGCTACACCTTC
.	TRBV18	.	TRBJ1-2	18	CASSPPTSTLGTTYGYTF	TGTGCCAGCTCACCACCTACTTCTACACTGGGGACTACCTATGGCTACACCTTC
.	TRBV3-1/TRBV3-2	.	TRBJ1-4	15	CASSQVWGGNEKLFF	TGTGCCAGCAGCCAAGTTTGGGGAGGTAACGAAAAACTGTTTTTT
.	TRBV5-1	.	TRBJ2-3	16	CASTLEGTEHTDTQYF	TGCGCCAGCACCCTGGAGGGGACTGAACACACAGATACGCAGTATTTT
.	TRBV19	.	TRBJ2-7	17	CASSISLIRTDSYEQYF	TGTGCCAGTAGTATATCCCTCATCCGGACAGATTCCTACGAGCAGTACTTC
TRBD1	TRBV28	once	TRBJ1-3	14	CASSVGGTGNTIYF	TGTGCCAGCAGTGTAGGGGGCACTGGAAACACCATATATTTT
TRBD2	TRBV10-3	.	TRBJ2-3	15	CAIRDSSGSTDTQYF	TGTGCCATCAGGGACTCTAGCGGCAGCACAGATACGCAGTATTTT
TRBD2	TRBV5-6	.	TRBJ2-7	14	CASSWGGSGYEQYF	TGTGCCAGCAGCTGGGGAGGGTCCGGCTACGAGCAGTACTTC
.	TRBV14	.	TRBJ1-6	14	CASSQVLRNSPLHF	TGTGCCAGCAGCCAAGTCTTGCGCAATTCACCCCTCCACTTT
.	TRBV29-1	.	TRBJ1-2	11	CSVQGLDGYTF	TGCAGCGTACAGGGTCTCGATGGCTACACCTTC
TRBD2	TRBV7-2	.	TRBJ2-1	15	CASSLASGGRNEQFF	TGTGCCAGCAGCTTAGCTAGCGGGGGGAGGAATGAGCAGTTCTTC
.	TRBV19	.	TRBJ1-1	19	CASSTVPKFLANMNTEAFF	TGTGCCAGTAGTACCGTACCGAAATTTTTAGCCAACATGAACACTGAAGCTTTCTTT
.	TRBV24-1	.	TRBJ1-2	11	CATAAGYGYTF	TGTGCCACCGCGGCGGGGTATGGCTACACCTTC
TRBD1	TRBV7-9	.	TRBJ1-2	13	CASGQTGGYGYTF	TGTGCCAGCGGCCAGACAGGGGGCTATGGCTACACCTTC
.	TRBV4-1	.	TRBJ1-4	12	CASSQPGEKLFF	TGCGCCAGCAGCCAACCGGGGGAAAAACTGTTTTTT
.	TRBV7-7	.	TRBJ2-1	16	CASSHSGSQSYNEQFF	TGTGCTAGCAGCCACAGCGGTTCTCAATCCTACAATGAGCAGTTCTTC
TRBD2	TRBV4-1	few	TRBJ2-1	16	CASSQGTSPLLGEQFF	TGCGCCAGCAGCCAAGGGACTAGCCCCCTCCTAGGTGAGCAGTTCTTC
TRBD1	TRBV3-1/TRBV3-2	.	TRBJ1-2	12	CASSPGQGGYTF	TGTGCCAGCAGTCCGGGACAGGGTGGCTACACCTTC
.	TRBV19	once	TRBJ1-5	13	CATRGQNNQPQHF	TGTGCCACCCGAGGACAGAACAATCAGCCCCAGCATTTT